Below are 26 T cell receptor beta chains sequenced from a single sample in a study of shared clonotypes between healthy human individuals. Positive CCR7 selection of CD45RO-negative cells yielded the naive CD8 cells, and terminally differentiated effector memory CD45RA+ cells were excluded. Clones were sequenced by immunoSEQ multiplex PCR, and TCRdb holds only the in-frame ones, with some missing. Of around 1.9 million clones detected, about 92% appear once; the ten largest clones hold roughly 1.7%. The sequencing input was naive CD8+ T cells from PBMCs. These receptor sequences come from a man younger than 35 in good health. Some clones in this sample may be carry-over from other donors' samples.

V is TRBV7-4 and J is TRBJ2-7; no clear D. The germline V gene encodes CDR1 SGHVT and CDR2 SQSDAQ. This CDR3 spans 18 amino acids. V shed 2 bases and J shed 0 bases, with 20 bases lying between them. The CDR3 DNA is TGTGCCAGCAGCTTACCCATGTCACGCACAAACCCCTCCTACGAGCAGTACTTC. Its protein is CASSLPMSRTNPSYEQYF.

The genes are TRBV9 and TRBJ1-3; 8 bases are shared with TRBD1. The CDR3 sequence is 15 residues long. The germline CDR1 and CDR2 sequences are SGDLS and YYNGEE. V was clipped by 3 bases and J by 8 bases; unmatched bases: 10. The CDR3: CASSGQRTGQDTIYF. The CDR3 nucleotides read TGTGCCAGCAGCGGACAGCGGACAGGGCAAGACACCATATATTTT.

The V gene is TRBV5-5, the J gene TRBJ1-2; D possibly corresponds to TRBD1 (5 bases). CDR3 length equals 14 residues. CDR1 and CDR2 from the germline V gene are SGHKS and YYEKEE (reference sequence). V shed 1 base and J shed 4 bases, with 11 bases lying between them. The CDR3 loop is CASSLYPGVYGYTF. CDR3 coding DNA: TGTGCCAGCAGCTTGTACCCGGGGGTCTATGGCTACACCTTC.

This chain uses TRBV4-1 with TRBJ2-3; D ambiguous. The CDR3 has 15 amino acids. Germline CDR1 and CDR2: MGHRA and YSYEKL. V was clipped by 1 base and J by 2 bases, with 10 bases between them. CDR3 in amino acids: CASSQVGGTTDTQYF. Here the CDR3 DNA reads TGCGCCAGCAGCCAAGTGGGCGGAACCACAGATACGCAGTATTTT.

This chain links TRBV15 with TRBJ1-4, with TRBD1 as a possible D gene (5 bases). The V gene's germline CDR1 is LNHNV and CDR2 YYDKDF (reference sequence). The CDR3 extends over 15 amino acids. Deletions cut 0 bases from V and 4 bases from J, with 9 bases between. The CDR3 nucleotides are TGTGCCACCAGCAGAGAGGGGGGAATTAATGAAAAACTGTTTTTT. Protein product: CATSREGGINEKLFF. Together with reference TRBV15 and TRBJ1-4, the CDR3 gives the full variable domain: DAMVIQNPRYQVTQFGKPVTLSCSQTLNHNVMYWYQQKSSQAPKLLFHYYDKDFNNEADTPDNFQSRRPNTSFCFLDIRSPGLGDTAMYLCATSREGGINEKLFFGSGTQLSVL.

The chain links TRBV6-5 to TRBJ2-1, with 8 bases matching TRBD2. Germline CDR1 MNHEY, CDR2 SVGAGI. The CDR3 length is 15 residues. Germline trimming cut 3 bases from V and 6 bases from J; bases unmatched to any gene: 7. The CDR3 DNA reads TGTGCCAGCAGTTATCGGGAGGGTTGGGCCAATGAGCAGTTCTTC. Translation gives CASSYREGWANEQFF.

This chain connects TRBV27 to TRBJ2-7; 12 positions agree with TRBD2. The CDR3 has 15 amino acids. V lost 3 bases to trimming and J lost 6 bases; unmatched junction nucleotides: 6. Germline V gene lookup returns CDR1 MNHEY and CDR2 SMNVEV (reference sequence). The CDR3 here is CASSFSSGRASEQYF. The CDR3 bases are TGTGCCAGCAGTTTCTCTAGCGGGAGGGCGAGCGAGCAGTACTTC.

V gene TRBV5-4 combines with J gene TRBJ2-5; no firm D call. The ends were cut back, 2 bases at V and 4 bases at J, with 9 bases in the middle. Looked up from germline, CDR1 is SGHNT and CDR2 is YYREEE (reference sequence). The CDR3 is 13 residues long. CDR3 nucleotide sequence: TGTGCCAGCAGCTTTGACCCTTTAGAGACCCAGTACTTC. It translates to CASSFDPLETQYF.

A few counts support this clone. J is TRBJ2-5 and V is TRBV25-1, with D perhaps matching TRBD1 (6 bases). The CDR3 runs to 14 residues. Trimming removed 6 bases at V and 3 bases at J, with 14 bases between. In germline, CDR1 is MGHDK, CDR2 SYGVNS. The CDR3 DNA reads as TGTGCCAGCAGCTCAGGGGTGGGGGAAGAGACCCAGTACTTC. This encodes CASSSGVGEETQYF.

This sequence joins TRBV29-1 and TRBJ2-1, with D perhaps given as TRBD1 or TRBD2 (5 bases each). Trimming left V 7 bases short and J 6 bases short, with 19 bases between. Germline V gene data show CDR1 as SQVTM and CDR2 as ANQGSEA. CDR3 length: 14 amino acids. The CDR3 DNA sequence: TGCAGCGACTATACCCCGGGGCGACCCAATGAGCAGTTCTTC. The encoded protein is CSDYTPGRPNEQFF.

V usage is TRBV10-2 and J usage is TRBJ2-3, with 13 positions matching TRBD2. V trimming: 6 bases; J trimming: 2 bases; junction bases outside the gene matches: 5. Germline CDR1 reads WSHSY; CDR2 reads SAAADI. The CDR3 is 16 residues long. The DNA of the CDR3 is TGCGCCAGCAGCAGACTAGCGGGAGGACTCACAGATACGCAGTATTTT. Translation: CASSRLAGGLTDTQYF.

This rearrangement joins TRBV21-1 to TRBJ2-3. TRBV21-1 is noted as a pseudogene. The CDR3 is made up of 16 amino acids. The CDR3 coding sequence is TGTGCCAGCAGCAGCGTTGGCCCCACCAAAGCCGTCTTCGAGTATTTT. This encodes CASSSVGPTKAVFEYF.

V is TRBV10-3 and J is TRBJ2-7; D unresolved. The V end was cut by 3 bases, the J end by 1 base, with 19 bases between. CDR1 and CDR2 from the germline V gene are ENHRY and SYGVKD. The length of the CDR3 is 17 residues. The CDR3 sequence: CAISDPAGKIGSYEQYF. Written as DNA, the CDR3 is TGTGCCATCAGTGATCCCGCCGGAAAAATAGGTTCCTACGAGCAGTACTTC.

DNA of the CDR3: TGTGCCAGCAGTGAAACATGGACGGTTACCTACGAGCAGTACTTC. It specifies CASSETWTVTYEQYF. This sequence joins TRBV6-1 and TRBJ2-7; D is ambiguous. The CDR3 is 15 amino acids. The germline V gene has CDR1 MNHNS and CDR2 SASEGT. Trimming removed 2 bases at V and 2 bases at J, with 13 bases between.

As regards this clone: Other DNA variants within this sample encode the same CDR3. This chain joins TRBV7-9 and TRBJ2-7; no clear D gene. There are 14 residues in the CDR3. CDR1 and CDR2 from the germline V gene are SEHNR and FQNEAQ (reference sequence). The germline V and J ends were trimmed by 1 base and 0 bases, with 7 bases remaining between them. The CDR3 region is CASSLVGSSYEQYF. CDR3 DNA: TGTGCCAGCAGCTTAGTAGGTAGCTCCTACGAGCAGTACTTC.

The rearrangement joins TRBV9 to TRBJ2-3; D not certain. Trimming removed 3 bases at V and 4 bases at J, with 12 bases between. This CDR3 has 14 residues. CDR1 and CDR2 from the germline V gene are SGDLS and YYNGEE. CDR3 protein: CASSAIRAADTQYF. The CDR3 nucleotides read TGTGCCAGCAGCGCGATCAGAGCCGCAGATACGCAGTATTTT. The full variable domain, completed using reference TRBV9 and TRBJ2-3, is DSGVTQTPKHLITATGQRVTLRCSPRSGDLSVYWYQQSLDQGLQFLIQYYNGEERAKGNILERFSAQQFPDLHSELNLSSLELGDSALYFCASSAIRAADTQYFGPGTRLTVL.

This chain connects TRBV28 to TRBJ2-7; TRBD1 aligns across 7 bases. This CDR3 comprises 16 residues. Germline V gives CDR1 MDHEN, CDR2 SYDVKM. V was pared by 5 bases and J by 0 bases, with 10 bases of the junction left unmatched. CDR3 nucleotide sequence: TGTGCCAGCAGTGGATTCCGGGACAGAAGCTCCTACGAGCAGTACTTC. Amino acid sequence: CASSGFRDRSSYEQYF.

This clone was found once. V is TRBV30 and J is TRBJ2-7; the D gene is possibly TRBD1 (5 bases). This CDR3 spans 12 amino acids. CDR1 and CDR2 from the germline V gene are GTSNPN and SVGIG (reference sequence). Trimming left V 4 bases short and J 4 bases short, with 11 bases between. CDR3 sequence reads: CAWNLKGYEQYF. Here the CDR3 DNA reads TGTGCCTGGAACCTTAAGGGGTACGAGCAGTACTTC.

Regarding this clone: This CDR3 is also generated by other DNA sequences in the sample. The chain employs TRBV7-9 and TRBJ1-5; D is ambiguous. The CDR3 runs 13 residues. CDR1 SEHNR and CDR2 FQNEAQ come from the germline V gene (reference sequence). Trimming pared 1 base from V and 7 bases from J, leaving 8 bases between. DNA for the CDR3: TGTGCCAGCAGCTTAGATAGAGGCCAGCCCCAGCATTTT. Translation: CASSLDRGQPQHF.

V usage is TRBV15 and J usage is TRBJ2-7; D gene unclear. Germline V gives CDR1 LNHNV, CDR2 YYDKDF (reference sequence). Trimming shortened V by 3 bases and J by 2 bases, and 17 bases separated the two germline ends. This CDR3 is 16 amino acids long. The CDR3 DNA reads TGTGCCACCAGCAGCGCCGGCTCATTTCGAACCTACGAGCAGTACTTC. It encodes CATSSAGSFRTYEQYF.

This chain uses TRBV29-1 with TRBJ2-7; 8 positions match TRBD1. With V trimmed by 6 bases and J by 3 bases, 10 bases remained unmatched. The CDR3 covers 14 residues. Germline CDR1 is SQVTM and CDR2 is ANQGSEA. CDR3 amino acids: CSVRAGTGYYEQYF. The CDR3 nucleotides are TGCAGCGTGAGAGCCGGGACAGGTTACTACGAGCAGTACTTC.

The V and J genes are TRBV11-2 and TRBJ1-1, with a possible D match to TRBD1 (6 bases). Trimming removed 4 bases at V and 8 bases at J, with 11 bases between. CDR1 is SGHAT, CDR2 FQNNGV, per germline. The CDR3 runs 12 residues. CDR3 coding DNA: TGTGCCAGCAGCTCGGACAGACAGGAAGCTTTCTTT. It translates to CASSSDRQEAFF.

V is TRBV11-2 and J is TRBJ2-1, with 10 bases lining up with TRBD2. The ends lost 5 bases at V and 7 bases at J; junction bases unmatched: 14. The CDR3 spans 17 residues. CDR1 is SGHAT and CDR2 is FQNNGV in the germline V gene. CDR3 sequence reads: CASSADLPSGSWNEQFF. Written as DNA, the CDR3 is TGTGCCAGCAGCGCAGACCTCCCTAGCGGGAGTTGGAATGAGCAGTTCTTC. The full variable domain, its missing parts supplied by reference TRBV11-2 and TRBJ2-1, is EAGVAQSPRYKIIEKRQSVAFWCNPISGHATLYWYQQILGQGPKLLIQFQNNGVVDDSQLPKDRFSAERLKGVDSTLKIQPAKLEDSAVYLCASSADLPSGSWNEQFFGPGTRLTVL.

The chain joins TRBV30 to TRBJ1-5, with D perhaps matching TRBD1 (5 bases). The germline V and J ends were trimmed by 3 bases and 6 bases, with 18 bases remaining between them. This CDR3 has 15 amino acids. Germline-derived CDR1 and CDR2 are GTSNPN and SVGIG (reference sequence). The CDR3 loop reads CAWSAVGQRSQPQHF. CDR3 nucleotides: TGTGCCTGGAGCGCGGTAGGACAAAGAAGTCAGCCCCAGCATTTT.

To note about this clone: In the same sample, other DNA sequences code for this CDR3. The CDR3 nucleotides are TGTGCCAGCAGTTTGAGTGGGGGAGGGGGCTACGAGCAGTACTTC. As protein: CASSLSGGGGYEQYF. The gene calls are TRBV27 and TRBJ2-7; D may be TRBD2 (7 bases). The CDR3 runs to 15 residues. Germline CDR1 is MNHEY and CDR2 is SMNVEV (reference sequence). The V gene lost 3 bases and the J gene lost 3 bases, with 15 bases spanning the gap.

As DNA, the CDR3 is TGTGCCAGTAGTATTCGGGGGGCGACCTACGAGCAGTACTTC. Translating gives CASSIRGATYEQYF. The rearrangement joins TRBV19 to TRBJ2-7; D might be TRBD2 (7 bases). V lost 3 bases to trimming and J lost 2 bases, with 11 bases between them. CDR1 is LNHDA, CDR2 SQIVND, per germline (reference sequence). CDR3 length equals 14 residues.